The sequence of this T cell receptor beta chain was determined in a study of CD8 T cells in ankylosing spondylitis. Study-wide points: A TCR beta motif of under 10 highly homologous variants appeared characteristic of ankylosing spondylitis blood.

It was by quantitative 5'-RACE with molecular barcodes that TCR beta libraries were made. TCRdb fed the 5' RACE reads into MiXCR, producing one record per CDR3 protein. This sample has roughly 180,000 distinct CDR3 sequences, with just over 9.5% found just once. This clonotype was detected a few times. What it binds is unknown. The CDR3 runs 13 residues. Per the germline V gene, CDR1 is LNHNV and CDR2 is YYDKDF (reference sequence). The V end lost 4 bases, the J end lost 5 bases, and 10 bases lay between the germline ends. Source material: blood, either unsorted or a sorted T cell fraction (not recorded which). The receptor was derived from a female donor with ankylosing spondylitis or in good health (not recorded which). The chain recombines TRBV15 with TRBJ2-3; D gene ambiguous. DNA for the CDR3: TGTGCCACCAGCAATAACTGGGAAGATACGCAGTATTTT. Amino acid sequence: CATSNNWEDTQYF.